This TCR beta chain was obtained from a study of CD8+ T cells in alopecia areata. Extraction and reverse transcription of RNA yielded cDNA as the sequencing template. Sequenced by immunoSEQ multiplex PCR; TCRdb stores in-frame clones only, minus some. The table includes about 140,000 clones, about 88% detected once. In germline, CDR1 is SEHNR, CDR2 FQNEAQ (reference sequence). CDR3 length equals 14 residues. The trim removed 5 bases at V and 4 bases at J, leaving 5 bases unmatched. This sample's treatment: oral pan-JAK inhibitor, 5-10 mg twice daily. In alopecia areata patients, both lesional scalp punch biopsies and peripheral blood were collected.

The source is a human donor with alopecia areata. The chain uses TRBV7-9 and TRBJ2-3; 8 nucleotides line up with TRBD1. Sequences were derived from CD8+ T cells sorted from blood, sampled at week 4, from a patient treated with tofacitinib. CDR3 sequence: CASSLDRASDTQYF. The CDR3 nucleotides are TGTGCCAGCAGCCTGGACAGGGCCTCAGATACGCAGTATTTT.